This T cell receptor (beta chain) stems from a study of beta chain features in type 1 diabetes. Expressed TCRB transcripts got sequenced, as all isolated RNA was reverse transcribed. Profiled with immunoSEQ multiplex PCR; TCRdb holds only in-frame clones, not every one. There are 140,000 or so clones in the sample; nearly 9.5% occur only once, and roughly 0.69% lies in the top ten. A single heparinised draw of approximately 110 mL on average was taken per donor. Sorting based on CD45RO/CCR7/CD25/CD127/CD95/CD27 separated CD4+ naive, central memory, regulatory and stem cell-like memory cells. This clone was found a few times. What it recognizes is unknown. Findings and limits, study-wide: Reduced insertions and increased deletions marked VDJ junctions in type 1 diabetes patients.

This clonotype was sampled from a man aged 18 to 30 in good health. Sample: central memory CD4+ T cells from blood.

The CDR3 DNA reads TGTGCCAGCAGCTTAGGAGGGGGCCTTGGCTACACCTTC. Translation gives CASSLGGGLGYTF. This rearrangement joins TRBV7-9 to TRBJ1-2; 7 bases are a match to TRBD1. Trimming removed 1 base from V and 7 bases from J; junction bases left unmatched: 3. The CDR3 contains 13 residues. CDR1 is SEHNR and CDR2 is FQNEAQ in the germline V gene (reference sequence).